One sample yielded the 7 T cell receptor beta chains listed below, sequenced in a study of shared clonotypes between healthy human individuals. The repertoire was sequenced with immunoSEQ multiplex PCR; TCRdb's copy has only in-frame clones and lacks some. The sample contains 470,000 or so clones, roughly 80% of which appear only once. Sequencing was done on a sample of PBMCs. The source of these receptors is a woman aged 40-49 years in good health. Some clones in this sample may be carry-over from other donors' samples.

The J gene is TRBJ2-2, the V gene TRBV28; D might be TRBD1 (6 bases). The CDR3 spans 15 residues. Germline loops: CDR1 MDHEN, CDR2 SYDVKM. V gave up 5 bases and J gave up 2 bases, with 12 bases separating them. This CDR3 is CASSPDRLNTGELFF. CDR3 nucleotides: TGTGCCAGCAGTCCAGACAGGTTAAACACCGGGGAGCTGTTTTTT.

The rearrangement uses TRBV28 and TRBJ2-7, with D possibly being TRBD2 (6 bases). The V end lost 6 bases, the J end lost 3 bases, and 21 bases lay between the germline ends. The V gene's germline CDR1 is MDHEN and CDR2 SYDVKM. CDR3 size: 16 residues. CDR3 DNA sequence: TGTGCCAGCAGACTTACCCAATGGGGACTGAGCTACGAGCAGTACTTC. It encodes CASRLTQWGLSYEQYF.

This chain uses TRBV7-3 with TRBJ2-5; 12 bases fit TRBD2. CDR3 length: 15 amino acids. The J segment lost 5 bases and the V segment lost 5 bases, leaving 6 bases of the junction unmatched. Germline V lookup: CDR1 SGHTA, CDR2 FQGTGA. The chain's CDR3 is CASSQTSGRPETQYF. The CDR3 DNA reads as TGTGCCAGCAGCCAAACTAGCGGGAGGCCGGAGACCCAGTACTTC.

This clone was detected only once. The chain employs TRBV19 and TRBJ1-5; D is uncertain. Per germline, CDR1 LNHDA and CDR2 SQIVND (reference sequence). CDR3 length: 13 amino acids. Deletions cut 6 bases from V and 7 bases from J, with 13 bases between. CDR3 sequence (DNA): TGTGCCAGTAGCGAACGTTGGCGGCAGCCCCAGCATTTT. It specifies CASSERWRQPQHF.

Many counts were recorded for this clone. CDR3 nucleotide sequence: TGTGCCAGCAGTCCGGGACAGAGCTCCTATAATTCACCCCTCCACTTT. It yields the protein CASSPGQSSYNSPLHF. The chain couples TRBV7-2 to TRBJ1-6; 7 nucleotides agree with TRBD1. The CDR3 has 16 amino acids. V dropped 6 bases and J dropped 0; count of bases not matched to a gene: 5. Germline V gene sequence: CDR1 SGHTA, CDR2 FQGNSA.

This chain uses TRBV11-2 with TRBJ1-1; possible D gene TRBD1, 5 bases. CDR1 is SGHAT and CDR2 is FQNNGV in the germline V gene. V dropped 1 base and J dropped 3 bases, with 18 bases sitting between them. The CDR3 is made up of 17 amino acids. The CDR3: CASSLVGPPGGDTEAFF. The CDR3, as DNA: TGTGCCAGCAGCTTAGTGGGACCCCCAGGCGGGGACACTGAAGCTTTCTTT.

The chain links TRBV7-9 to TRBJ1-4; 8 nucleotides match TRBD1. V lost 5 bases to trimming and J lost 7 bases; unmatched junction nucleotides: 6. Germline CDR1 is SEHNR and CDR2 is FQNEAQ (reference sequence). The CDR3 totals 14 residues. CDR3 in amino acids: CASSRDRGGEKLFF. DNA of the CDR3: TGTGCCAGCAGCCGCGACAGGGGCGGTGAAAAACTGTTTTTT. Variable domain in full (rest from reference TRBV7-9 and TRBJ1-4): DTGVSQNPRHKITKRGQNVTFRCDPISEHNRLYWYRQTLGQGPEFLTYFQNEAQLEKSRLLSDRFSAERPKGSFSTLEIQRTEQGDSAMYLCASSRDRGGEKLFFGSGTQLSVL.